The following is a T cell receptor beta chain sequence with its context. Its target is unknown. This record belongs to a study of T-cell memory formation after mild COVID-19. Study-level results: The CD4+ clones that contracted clustered mainly within CM and EM, and the CD8+ clones concentrated in EMRA. Still unconfirmed is whether the second-wave clones peaking on day 37 recognized SARS-CoV-2. Clones contracting over day 15 to 85 were CD4/CD8 balanced, with later expanders leaning CD4+.

The V end was cut by 3 bases, the J end by 7 bases, with 19 bases between. CDR3 size: 16 residues. The germline gives CDR1 SEHNR, CDR2 FQNEAQ (reference sequence). MiXCR, run by TCRdb on the 5' RACE reads, gives a single entry per CDR3 protein. In the table there are 190,000 or so distinct CDR3 sequences, 20% to 25% of which are singletons. The TCR comes from an adult woman who had mild COVID-19 (a few samples of this study predate the infection). Cell type and time point are not known. The specimen was PBMCs or a T cell subset sorted from them (not recorded which). The chain is built from TRBV7-9 and TRBJ2-1, with D perhaps matching TRBD2 (6 bases). The CDR3 DNA follows: TGTGCCAGCAGCTTTGGAGGGGTCGGCGCCCCGAATGAGCAGTTCTTC. Its translation is CASSFGGVGAPNEQFF. Full variable domain (outside the CDR3, taken from reference TRBV7-9 and TRBJ2-1): DTGVSQNPRHKITKRGQNVTFRCDPISEHNRLYWYRQTLGQGPEFLTYFQNEAQLEKSRLLSDRFSAERPKGSFSTLEIQRTEQGDSAMYLCASSFGGVGAPNEQFFGPGTRLTVL.